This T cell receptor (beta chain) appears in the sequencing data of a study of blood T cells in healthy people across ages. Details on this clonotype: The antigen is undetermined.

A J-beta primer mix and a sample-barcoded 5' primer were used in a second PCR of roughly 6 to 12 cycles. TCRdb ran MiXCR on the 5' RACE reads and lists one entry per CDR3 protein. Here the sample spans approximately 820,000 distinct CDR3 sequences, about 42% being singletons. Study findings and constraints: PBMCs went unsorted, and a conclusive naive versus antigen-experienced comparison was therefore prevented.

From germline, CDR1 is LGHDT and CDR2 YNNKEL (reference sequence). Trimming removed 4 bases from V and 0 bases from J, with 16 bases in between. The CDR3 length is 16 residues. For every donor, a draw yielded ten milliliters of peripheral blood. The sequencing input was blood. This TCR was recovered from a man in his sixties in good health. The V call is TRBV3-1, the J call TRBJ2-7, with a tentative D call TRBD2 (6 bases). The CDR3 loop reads CASSPQALAGSYEQYF. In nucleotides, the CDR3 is TGTGCCAGCAGCCCCCAGGCACTAGCTGGCTCCTACGAGCAGTACTTC.